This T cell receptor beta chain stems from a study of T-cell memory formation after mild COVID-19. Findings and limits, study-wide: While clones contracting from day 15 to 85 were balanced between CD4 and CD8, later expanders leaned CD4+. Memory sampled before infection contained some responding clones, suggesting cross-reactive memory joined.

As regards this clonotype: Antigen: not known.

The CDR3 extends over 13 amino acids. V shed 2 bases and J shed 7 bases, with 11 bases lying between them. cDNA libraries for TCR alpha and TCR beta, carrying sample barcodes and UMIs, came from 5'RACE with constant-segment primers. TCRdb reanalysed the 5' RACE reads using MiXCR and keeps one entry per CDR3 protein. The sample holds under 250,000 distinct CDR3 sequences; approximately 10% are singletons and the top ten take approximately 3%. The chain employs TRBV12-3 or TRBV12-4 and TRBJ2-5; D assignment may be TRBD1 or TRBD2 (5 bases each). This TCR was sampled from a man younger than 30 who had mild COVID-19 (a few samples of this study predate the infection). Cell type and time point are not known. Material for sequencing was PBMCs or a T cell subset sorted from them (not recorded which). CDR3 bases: TGTGCCAGCAGTTTATTTCTGGGGACGACCCAGTACTTC. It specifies CASSLFLGTTQYF.